This TCR beta chain was captured by sequencing in a study of regulatory T cells in long-lasting Graves disease. The study, taken as a whole, reports: The researchers studied only peripheral blood, not thyroid tissue. Shared public clonotypes totalled 2,741 in persistent patients, compared with roughly 970 in new patients.

Assembly of TCR beta libraries relied on iRepertoire HTBI primers together with Arm-PCR of CDR3 regions. TCRdb analysed the multiplex PCR reads with MiXCR anew, one entry per CDR3 protein. The sample shows roughly 300,000 distinct CDR3 sequences, 20% of them seen only once. This clonotype was detected many times. Its specificity is not known. The length of the CDR3 is 13 residues. The V end lost 4 bases, the J end lost 8 bases, and 14 bases lay between the germline ends. CDR1 and CDR2 from the germline V gene are MNHEY and SMNVEV (reference sequence). Time point of the sample: persistent/refractory GD, antithyroid drugs over 5 years with positive TRAb. Isolated PBMC RNA provided the starting material for the TCR library.

This specimen consisted of peripheral blood mononuclear cells (PBMCs), obtained when the disease was refractory, from a patient treated with antithyroid drugs. The V gene is TRBV27, the J gene TRBJ1-2, with D possibly being TRBD1 (5 bases). The sequence was obtained from a female donor with Graves disease. CDR3 sequence: CASSSLGGGGYTF. DNA of the CDR3: TGTGCCAGCAGTTCGTTGGGGGGTGGAGGCTACACCTTC.